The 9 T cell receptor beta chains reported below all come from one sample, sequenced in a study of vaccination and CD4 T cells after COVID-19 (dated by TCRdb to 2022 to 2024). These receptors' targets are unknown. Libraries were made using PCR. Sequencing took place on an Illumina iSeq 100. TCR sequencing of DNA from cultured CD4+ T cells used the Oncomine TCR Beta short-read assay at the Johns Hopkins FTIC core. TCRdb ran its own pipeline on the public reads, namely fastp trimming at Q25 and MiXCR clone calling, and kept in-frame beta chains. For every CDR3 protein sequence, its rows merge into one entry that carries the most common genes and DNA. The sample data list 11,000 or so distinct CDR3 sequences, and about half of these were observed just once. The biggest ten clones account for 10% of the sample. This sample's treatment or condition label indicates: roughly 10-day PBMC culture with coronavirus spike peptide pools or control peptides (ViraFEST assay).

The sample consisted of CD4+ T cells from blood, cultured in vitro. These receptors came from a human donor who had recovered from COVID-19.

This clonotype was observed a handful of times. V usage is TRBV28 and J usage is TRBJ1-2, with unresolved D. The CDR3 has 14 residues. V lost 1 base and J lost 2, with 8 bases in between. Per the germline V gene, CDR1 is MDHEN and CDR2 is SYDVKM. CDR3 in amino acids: CASSLSWANYGYTF. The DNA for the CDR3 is TGTGCCAGCAGTTTATCTTGGGCCAACTATGGCTACACCTTC.

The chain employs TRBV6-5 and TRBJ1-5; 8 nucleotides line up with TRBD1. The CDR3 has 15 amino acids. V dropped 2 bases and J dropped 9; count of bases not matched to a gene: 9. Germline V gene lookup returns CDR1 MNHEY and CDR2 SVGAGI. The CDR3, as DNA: TGTGCCAGCAGTTACAATAACCAGGGGGCCAGGCCCCAGCATTTT. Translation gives CASSYNNQGARPQHF.

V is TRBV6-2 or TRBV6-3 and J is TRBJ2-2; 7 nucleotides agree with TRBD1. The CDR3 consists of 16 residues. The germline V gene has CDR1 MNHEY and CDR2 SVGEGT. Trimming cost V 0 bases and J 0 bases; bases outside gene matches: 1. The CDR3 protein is CASSYSGQPNTGELFF. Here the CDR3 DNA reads TGTGCCAGCAGTTACTCGGGACAGCCGAACACCGGGGAGCTGTTTTTT.

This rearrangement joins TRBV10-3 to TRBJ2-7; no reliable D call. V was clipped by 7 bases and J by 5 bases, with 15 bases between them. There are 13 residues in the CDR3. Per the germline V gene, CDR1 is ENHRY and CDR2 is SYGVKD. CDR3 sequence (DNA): TGTGCCATCAAAAATCCAGATATGCACGAGCAGTACTTC. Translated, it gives CAIKNPDMHEQYF.

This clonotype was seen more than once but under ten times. Written as DNA, the CDR3 is TGCAGTGCTAGAGATCTCGGCAGGGTGACTGAGCAGTTCTTC. Its protein product is CSARDLGRVTEQFF. J is TRBJ2-1 and V is TRBV20-1; D is possibly TRBD1 (5 bases). Germline assignment: CDR1 DFQATT and CDR2 SNEGSKA (reference sequence). This CDR3 region has 14 residues. Trimming pared 0 bases from V and 9 bases from J, leaving 15 bases between.

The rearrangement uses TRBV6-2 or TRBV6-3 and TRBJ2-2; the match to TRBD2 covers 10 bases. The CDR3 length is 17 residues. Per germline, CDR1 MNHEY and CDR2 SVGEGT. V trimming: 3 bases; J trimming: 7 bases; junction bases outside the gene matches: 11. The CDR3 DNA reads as TGTGCCAGCAGTTATGGGACTAGCGCCTCTCGGGGCGGGGAGCTGTTTTTT. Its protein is CASSYGTSASRGGELFF.

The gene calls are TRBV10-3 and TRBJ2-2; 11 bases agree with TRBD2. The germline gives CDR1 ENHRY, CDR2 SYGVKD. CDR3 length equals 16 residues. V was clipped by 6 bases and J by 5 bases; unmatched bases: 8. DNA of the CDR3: TGTGCCATCAGCATAACTAGCGGGAGTACAACCGGGGAGCTGTTTTTT. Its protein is CAISITSGSTTGELFF.

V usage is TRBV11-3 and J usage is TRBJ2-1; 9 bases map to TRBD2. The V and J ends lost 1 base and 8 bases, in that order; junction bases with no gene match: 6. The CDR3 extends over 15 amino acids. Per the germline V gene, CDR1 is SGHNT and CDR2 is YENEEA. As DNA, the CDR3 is TGTGCCAGCAGCTTAGGCGGGAGGGCCGTCGATGAGCAGTTCTTC. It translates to CASSLGGRAVDEQFF.

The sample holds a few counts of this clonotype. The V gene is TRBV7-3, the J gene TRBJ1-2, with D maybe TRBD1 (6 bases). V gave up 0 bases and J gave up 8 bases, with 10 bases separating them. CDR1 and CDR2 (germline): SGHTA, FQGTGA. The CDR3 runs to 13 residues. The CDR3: CASSLTQGGGYTF. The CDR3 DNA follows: TGTGCCAGCAGCTTAACACAGGGCGGCGGCTACACCTTC.